These T cell receptor beta chains were read from a single sample in a study of blood T cell repertoires in COVID-19. TCRdb's copy holds only in-frame clones and misses some; the assay was immunoSEQ multiplex PCR. The repertoire holds about 85,000 clones, with around 93% as singletons. Sequenced input: peripheral blood. The receptors here all came from a human donor with active COVID-19. The donor label of this sample is uncertain. The conserved cysteine and the conserved F or W are not part of the CDR3 here. The order of the fields is V gene, clone size, CDR3 length, J gene, CDR3 protein. Clone sizes are given selectively: once, few, many, or a class where the clone is expanded.

v_call: TRBV29-1
clone_size: -
cdr3_length: 12
j_call: TRBJ2-5
cdr3_aa: SGTGLAGTETQY

v_call: TRBV7-7
clone_size: -
cdr3_length: 13
j_call: TRBJ2-7
cdr3_aa: ASSRGQGGSYEQY

v_call: TRBV2
clone_size: -
cdr3_length: 13
j_call: TRBJ2-5
cdr3_aa: ASSPSRALGETQY

v_call: TRBV9
clone_size: -
cdr3_length: 13
j_call: TRBJ2-3
cdr3_aa: ASSVGRGSTDTQY

v_call: TRBV28
clone_size: -
cdr3_length: 16
j_call: TRBJ2-5
cdr3_aa: ASKKPGVWIRGQETQY

v_call: TRBV4-2
clone_size: -
cdr3_length: 14
j_call: TRBJ1-2
cdr3_aa: ASSPSDRGTNYGYT

v_call: TRBV5-4
clone_size: -
cdr3_length: 13
j_call: TRBJ2-3
cdr3_aa: ASSLRGARADTQY

v_call: TRBV3-1/TRBV3-2
clone_size: -
cdr3_length: 18
j_call: TRBJ2-1
cdr3_aa: ASSQVPDPPGWGAYNEQF

v_call: TRBV6-1
clone_size: -
cdr3_length: 14
j_call: TRBJ1-1
cdr3_aa: ASSEWGGRLNTEAF

v_call: TRBV5-4
clone_size: many
cdr3_length: 11
j_call: TRBJ1-2
cdr3_aa: ASSLVSYDGYT

v_call: TRBV4-1
clone_size: -
cdr3_length: 13
j_call: TRBJ2-1
cdr3_aa: ASSQDYVAYNEQF

v_call: TRBV4-1
clone_size: -
cdr3_length: 13
j_call: TRBJ2-1
cdr3_aa: ASSSGRRGYNEQF

v_call: TRBV6-2/TRBV6-3
clone_size: once
cdr3_length: 13
j_call: TRBJ2-3
cdr3_aa: ASSPGQSVPDTQY

v_call: TRBV15
clone_size: -
cdr3_length: 13
j_call: TRBJ1-1
cdr3_aa: ATSRTDRGWSEAF